The T cell receptor (beta chain) under discussion was sequenced for a study of CD8 T cells in Susac syndrome. Relapsing-remitting disease, either stable or active, was present in the treatment-naive patients who were the multiple sclerosis controls. TEMRA cells were FACS-enriched and CD8+ and CD4+ T cells negatively isolated. Random hexamers were used to reverse transcribe the RNA input (0.5 to 1 ug). The method of amplification for TCR beta CDR3 was immunoSEQ multiplex PCR, covering 54 Vbeta and 13 Jbeta. MiXCR was run by TCRdb on the immunoSEQ multiplex PCR reads, yielding one entry per CDR3 protein. The sample lists over 300,000 distinct CDR3 sequences, around 92% seen once, with about 0.07% in the top ten. The CDR3 runs to 13 residues. Germline CDR1 is MGHRA and CDR2 is YSYEKL. The trim removed 4 bases at V and 8 bases at J, leaving 5 bases unmatched.

The clonotype was recovered from a human donor with multiple sclerosis. The V and J genes are TRBV4-1 and TRBJ1-2, with 9 bases matching TRBD1. The source material was CD4+ T cells from PBMCs. CDR3 DNA sequence: TGCGCCAGCAGCCTAACAGGGGGCCAAGGCTACACCTTC. It codes for CASSLTGGQGYTF.